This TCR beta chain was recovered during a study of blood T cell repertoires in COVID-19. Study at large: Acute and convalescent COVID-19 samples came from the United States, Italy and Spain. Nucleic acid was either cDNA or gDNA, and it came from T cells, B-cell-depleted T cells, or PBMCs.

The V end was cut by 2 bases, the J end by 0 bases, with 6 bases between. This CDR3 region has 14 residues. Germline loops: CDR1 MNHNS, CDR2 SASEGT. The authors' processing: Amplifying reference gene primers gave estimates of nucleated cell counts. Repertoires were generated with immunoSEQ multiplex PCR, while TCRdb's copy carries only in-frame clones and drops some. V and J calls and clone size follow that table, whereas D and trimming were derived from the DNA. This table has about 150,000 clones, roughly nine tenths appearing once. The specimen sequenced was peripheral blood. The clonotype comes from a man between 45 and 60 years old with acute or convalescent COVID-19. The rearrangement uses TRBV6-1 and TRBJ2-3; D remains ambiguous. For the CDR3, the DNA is TGTGCCAGCAGTGAACGTCTGAGCACAGATACGCAGTATTTT. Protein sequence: CASSERLSTDTQYF.